This TCR beta chain was retrieved from a study of blood T cell repertoires in COVID-19. This clone was seen only a few times. The repertoire was sequenced with immunoSEQ multiplex PCR; TCRdb's copy has only in-frame clones and lacks some. In the table there are around 64,000 clones, around 85% of which are singletons. The CDR3 has 16 residues. V was clipped by 3 bases and J by 2 bases, with 14 bases between them. CDR1 is LNHDA and CDR2 is SQIVND in the germline V gene (reference sequence). Source material: peripheral blood. The receptor was isolated from a woman older than 75 with acute or convalescent COVID-19. The chain links TRBV19 to TRBJ1-5, with D unresolved. CDR3: CASSMYSLMGNQPQHF. Written as DNA, the CDR3 is TGTGCCAGTAGTATGTACAGTTTGATGGGCAATCAGCCCCAGCATTTT.